Described below is a single TCR beta chain sequence and its context. Its antigen remains undetermined. Base qualities are not at hand, and no much larger clone is one base apart. Sequences SGHAT (CDR1) and FQDESV (CDR2) are obtained from the germline V gene (reference sequence). Trimming removed 0 bases from V and 11 bases from J; the gene matches leave 16 bases unexplained. The CDR3 starts with the cysteine, ends with the phenylalanine, and has 17 residues. The only DNA kept is the CDR3, 51 bases in frame from the first base. The data are from a study of OX40 agonist ivuxolimab in advanced cancers. Some background on the complete study: The costimulatory receptor OX40 (CD134) was targeted by ivuxolimab, a fully human IgG2 agonistic monoclonal antibody. Intravenous ivuxolimab was administered to patients every 2 weeks at six dose levels: 0.01, 0.1, 0.3, 1.5, 3 and 10 mg/kg. Prior anti-PD-1, anti-PD-L1 or anti-CTLA-4 therapy was permitted, and approximately 39% of dose-escalation patients had received checkpoint inhibitors. Peripheral TCRbeta sequencing was intended to test whether TCR sequence diversity was altered and clonal T-cell expansion was caused by ivuxolimab. The paper covers the monotherapy dose-escalation part of the phase I ivuxolimab trial, which included N of about 56 patients. Of the 50 or so patients in dose escalation, some 20 had hepatocellular carcinoma, approximately 15 had melanoma, 9 had renal cell carcinoma and 9 had head and neck cancer. Partial responses occurred in three dose-escalation patients: two with cutaneous melanoma and one with hepatocellular carcinoma. In the dose-escalation cohort, approximately 83% of patients were male, and the mean age was approximately 60 years with a range of roughly 23 to 79. Results and caveats for the whole study, not just this receptor: Antigen specificity was not determined for the clonally expanded peripheral T cells. After ivuxolimab, CD8+ T cells had more expanded clones than CD4+ T cells on average. At doses of 0.1 to 3.0 mg/kg, clonal expansion of both CD4+ and CD8+ T cells in blood was seen between baseline and week 6. Low levels of normalized T-cell clonal expansion were also seen in some patients who did not respond. In partial responders in the 0.1-3.0 mg/kg groups, normalized peripheral clonal expansion was found to be among the lowest, especially among CD8+ T cells.

The trial excluded patients who had a history of autoimmune disease or who were on systemic immunosuppression. Peripheral blood for TCR sequencing was drawn from every dose cohort at baseline, at cycle 4 day 1 and at cycle 7 day 1. The samples were drawn from a first-in-human, open-label, multicenter phase I dose-escalation trial of ivuxolimab. Adults with locally advanced or metastatic melanoma, renal cell, hepatocellular, or head and neck squamous cell carcinoma were enrolled in the trial. Before TCR sequencing, CD4+ T cells and CD8+ T cells from peripheral blood were sorted into separate populations. To sequence the TCRbeta CDR3 region, genomic DNA was isolated from the sorted cells. TCRbeta CDR3 regions were sequenced using the immunoSEQ Assay. TCRdb's version of the immuneACCESS table is confined to in-frame rearrangements and falls short of the full clone set. An unresolved V gene accounts for under half of the shortfall where checked; the remainder is of unknown origin. The sample has tens of thousands of clones on record, roughly 90% of them singletons. The ten largest clones represent roughly 0.98% of the sample.

The rearrangement combines TRBV11-1 with TRBJ2-5, and 9 junctional nucleotides match TRBD1. This TCR was recovered from an adult with an advanced solid tumor such as melanoma, head and neck, liver or kidney cancer. The sequencing here drew on CD4+ or CD8+ T cells sorted from blood, taken in a trial of the OX40 agonist ivuxolimab. The CDR3 protein sequence reads: CASSLATGQGSGRPQYF. The DNA sequence is given as TGTGCCAGCAGCTTAGCTACTGGACAGGGGTCCGGCCGGCCACAGTACTTC. The full variable domain, completed from the reference TRBV11-1 and TRBJ2-5 proteins outside the CDR3, reads EAEVAQSPRYKITEKSQAVAFWCDPISGHATLYWYRQILGQGPELLVQFQDESVVDDSQLPKDRFSAERLKGVDSTLKIQPAELGDSAMYLCASSLATGQGSGRPQYFGPGTRLLVL.